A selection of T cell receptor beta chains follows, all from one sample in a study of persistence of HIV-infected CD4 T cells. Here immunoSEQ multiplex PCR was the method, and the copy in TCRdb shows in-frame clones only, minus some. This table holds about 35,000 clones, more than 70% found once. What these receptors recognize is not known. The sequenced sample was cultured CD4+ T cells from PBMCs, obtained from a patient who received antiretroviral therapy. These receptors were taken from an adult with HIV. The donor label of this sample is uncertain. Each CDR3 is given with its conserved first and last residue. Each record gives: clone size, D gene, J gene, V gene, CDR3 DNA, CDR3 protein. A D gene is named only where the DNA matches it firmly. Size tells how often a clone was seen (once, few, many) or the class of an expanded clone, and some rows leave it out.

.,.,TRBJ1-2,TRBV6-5,TGTGCCAGCAGTTACTCGGTCCAGGGAATCGGCTACACCTTC,CASSYSVQGIGYTF
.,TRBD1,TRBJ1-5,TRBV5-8,TGTGCCAGCAGAGAAAGGGGGCGTGGGGGCAATCAGCCCCAGCATTTT,CASRERGRGGNQPQHF
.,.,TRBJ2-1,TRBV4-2,TGTGCCAGCAGCCAAGAGTGGGGGGAACAGTTCTTC,CASSQEWGEQFF
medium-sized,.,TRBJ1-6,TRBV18,TGTGCCAGCACAGATCGACAGGCAGATAATTCACCCCTCCACTTT,CASTDRQADNSPLHF
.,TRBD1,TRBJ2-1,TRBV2,TGTGCCAGCAGGGACGGGACAGGGGTCAATGAGCAGTTCTTC,CASRDGTGVNEQFF
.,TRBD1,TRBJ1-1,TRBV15,TGTGCCACCAGCAGAGATCTCGGACAGGGAATATGGAACACTGAAGCTTTCTTT,CATSRDLGQGIWNTEAFF
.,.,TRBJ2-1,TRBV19,TGTGCCAGTAGTATAGGCACCGCTTACAATGAGCAGTTCTTC,CASSIGTAYNEQFF
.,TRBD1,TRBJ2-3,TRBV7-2,TGTGCCAGCAGCCCGGGACAGGGCCCCGATACGCAGTATTTT,CASSPGQGPDTQYF
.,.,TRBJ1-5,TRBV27,TGTGCCAGCAGTTTATCGTCCGTTCAGCCCCAGCATTTT,CASSLSSVQPQHF
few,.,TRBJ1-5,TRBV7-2,TGTGCCAGCAGCTTAGACCATCCCGGGCCCCAGCATTTT,CASSLDHPGPQHF
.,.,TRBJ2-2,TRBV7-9,TGTGCCAGCAGCCGTGCCGTGGGGGTGAACACCGGGGAGCTGTTTTTT,CASSRAVGVNTGELFF
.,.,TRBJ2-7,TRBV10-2,TGCGCCAGCGGGCAGCCTACCTACGAGCAGTACTTC,CASGQPTYEQYF
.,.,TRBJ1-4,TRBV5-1,TGCGCCAGCAGCGCCTGGGGGGGCGATGAAAAACTGTTTTTT,CASSAWGGDEKLFF
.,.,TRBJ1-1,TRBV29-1,TGCAGCGGGCGGGAACGCACTGAAGCTTTCTTT,CSGRERTEAFF
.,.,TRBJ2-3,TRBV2,TGTGCCAGCAGTCCACGGGGCGGGCGCACAGATACGCAGTATTTT,CASSPRGGRTDTQYF
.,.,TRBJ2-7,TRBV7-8,TGTGCCAGCAGCTTAAGGTTTCAGGGAGCCTACGAGCAGTACTTC,CASSLRFQGAYEQYF
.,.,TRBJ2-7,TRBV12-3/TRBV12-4,TGTGCCAGCAGGGGCCGCTACGAGCAGTACTTC,CASRGRYEQYF
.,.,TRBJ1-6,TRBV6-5,TGTGCCAGCAGGAACGGCTATAATTCACCCCTCCACTTT,CASRNGYNSPLHF
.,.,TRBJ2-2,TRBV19,TGTGCCAGTAGCTCACCGGGCATAAACACCGGGGAGCTGTTTTTT,CASSSPGINTGELFF
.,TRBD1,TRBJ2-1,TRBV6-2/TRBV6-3,TGTGCCAGCAGTCCGACAGGGTTATTTGAGCAGTTCTTC,CASSPTGLFEQFF
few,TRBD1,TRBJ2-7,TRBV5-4,TGTGCCAGCAGCTTTGGGTGGTCAGGGGGCCCCTACGAGCAGTACTTC,CASSFGWSGGPYEQYF
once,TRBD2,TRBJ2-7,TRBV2,TGTGCCAGCAGTGAAGGACTAGCGGGGGGCTACGAGCAGTACTTC,CASSEGLAGGYEQYF
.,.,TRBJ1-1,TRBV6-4,TGTGCCAGCAGACTGACGGGGGGGGCTGAAGCTTTCTTT,CASRLTGGAEAFF
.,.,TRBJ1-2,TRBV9,TGTGCCAGCAGCGTAGGCGCGGGAAACTATGGCTACACCTTC,CASSVGAGNYGYTF
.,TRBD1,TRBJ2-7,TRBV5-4,TGTGCCAGCAGCTTGGCCCGGGACAGCCTAGAGCAGTACTTC,CASSLARDSLEQYF
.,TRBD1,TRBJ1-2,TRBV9,TGTGCCAGCACTGGAACAGGGGGGCCTTACTATGGCTACACCTTC,CASTGTGGPYYGYTF
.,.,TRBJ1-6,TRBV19,TGTGCCAGTAGTATTGGGGCGGACTATAATTCACCCCTCCACTTT,CASSIGADYNSPLHF
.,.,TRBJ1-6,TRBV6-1,TGTGCCAGCAGTGAAGCTTGGAGGTCACCCCTCCACTTT,CASSEAWRSPLHF
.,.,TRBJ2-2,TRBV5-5,TGTGCCAGCAGCCCCAGAGTGGACACACGCACCGGGGAGCTGTTTTTT,CASSPRVDTRTGELFF
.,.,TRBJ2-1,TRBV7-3,TGTGCCAGCAGATTCCCTGGGGCGGGGGCGACTGAGCAGTTCTTC,CASRFPGAGATEQFF
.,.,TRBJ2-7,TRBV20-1,TGCAGTGCTAGTCGGGACAACTACGAGCAGTACTTC,CSASRDNYEQYF
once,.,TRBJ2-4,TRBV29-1,TGCAGCGTTGACATAGGGTGGAATCAGTACTTC,CSVDIGWNQYF
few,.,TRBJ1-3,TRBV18,TGTGCCAGCTCACCGCCAGGGGTATCTGGAAACACCATATATTTT,CASSPPGVSGNTIYF
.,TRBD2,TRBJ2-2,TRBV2,TGTGCCAGCCTTCCTGGGACTAGCGGCGGTGGCGGGGAGCTGTTTTTT,CASLPGTSGGGGELFF
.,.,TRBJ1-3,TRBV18,TGTGCCAGCTCACCAACAGGGATTTCTGGAAACACCATATATTTT,CASSPTGISGNTIYF
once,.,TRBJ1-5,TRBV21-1,TGTGCCAGCAGCAGAGAGAATCAGCCCCAGCATTTT,CASSRENQPQHF
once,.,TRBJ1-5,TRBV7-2,TGTGCCAGCAGCTTAGAGGGGAGTGGCAATCAGCCCCAGCATTTT,CASSLEGSGNQPQHF
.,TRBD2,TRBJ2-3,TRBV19,TGTGCCAGTAATCCCCGGGTTAGCGGGAGCACAGATACGCAGTATTTT,CASNPRVSGSTDTQYF
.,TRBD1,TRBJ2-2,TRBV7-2,TGTGCCAGCAGCTTACAGGCCCAGGGACAGGGGCGTACCGGGGAGCTGTTTTTT,CASSLQAQGQGRTGELFF
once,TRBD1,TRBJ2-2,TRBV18,TGTGCCAGCTCAAAGACAGGGTATCGGGACACCGGGGAGCTGTTTTTT,CASSKTGYRDTGELFF
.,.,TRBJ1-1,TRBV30,TGTGCCTGGAGTGTACGGAGGCAGGGGTCCACTGAAGCTTTCTTT,CAWSVRRQGSTEAFF
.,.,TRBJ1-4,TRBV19,TGTGCCAGTAGTATCGACTCGGGTGAAAAACTGTTTTTT,CASSIDSGEKLFF
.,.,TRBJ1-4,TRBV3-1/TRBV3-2,TGTGCCAGCAGCCAAGATTTTAATGAAAAACTGTTTTTT,CASSQDFNEKLFF
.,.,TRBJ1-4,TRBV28,TGTGCCAGCATCAGGGGCGTTGCAACTAATGAAAAACTGTTTTTT,CASIRGVATNEKLFF
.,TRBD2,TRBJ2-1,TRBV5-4,TGTGCCAGCAGCTCCCGACTAGCGGGGGGGTATGAGCAGTTCTTC,CASSSRLAGGYEQFF
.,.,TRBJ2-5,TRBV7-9,TGTGCCAGCAGCTTGCGTCCAGGGGTCCCCCAAGAGACCCAGTACTTC,CASSLRPGVPQETQYF
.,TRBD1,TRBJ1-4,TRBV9,TGTGCCAGCAGCGGGGACAGGGGATTAGGAACTAATGAAAAACTGTTTTTT,CASSGDRGLGTNEKLFF
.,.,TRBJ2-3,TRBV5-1,TGCGCCAGCATCCTCGGGCCGACAGAATCAACAGATACGCAGTATTTT,CASILGPTESTDTQYF
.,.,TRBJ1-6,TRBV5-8,TGTGCCAGCGAACCGGGACGCACAAGCAATTCACCCCTCCACTTT,CASEPGRTSNSPLHF
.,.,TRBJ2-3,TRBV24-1,TGTGCCACCAGTGATCCGGCCGGGGGCGCAGATACGCAGTATTTT,CATSDPAGGADTQYF
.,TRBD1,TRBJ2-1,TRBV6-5,TGTGCCAGCAGTTCCGGGACAGTCTACAATGAGCAGTTCTTC,CASSSGTVYNEQFF
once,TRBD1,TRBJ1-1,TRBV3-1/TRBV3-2,TGTGCCAGCAGCCAACGGACAGGGGCCACTGAAGCTTTCTTT,CASSQRTGATEAFF
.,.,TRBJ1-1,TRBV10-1,TGCGCCAGCAGTGCGGGGGCTGAAGCTTTCTTT,CASSAGAEAFF
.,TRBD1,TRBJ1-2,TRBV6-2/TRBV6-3,TGTGCCAGCAGTCCGTACAGGGGACCTAACTATGGCTACACCTTC,CASSPYRGPNYGYTF
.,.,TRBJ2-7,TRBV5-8,TGTGCCAGCAGCTGGGGGTTGGTGGGGGAGCAGTACTTC,CASSWGLVGEQYF